This TCR beta chain came from a study of T cells in Graves' hyperthyroidism and ophthalmopathy. Uncontrolled infections, other autoimmune diseases, pregnancy or lactation led to exclusion of patients. For this clonotype: The antigen remains unidentified.

The CDR3 has 15 residues. Germline-derived CDR1 and CDR2 are LGHDT and YNNKEL (reference sequence). V was shortened by 4 bases and J by 4 bases, with 17 bases between the two germline ends. Study observations and caveats: Progression to ophthalmopathy was predicted a median of 6.5 months early.

TCR beta CDR3 regions were amplified from RNA. The HTBI primer set served for first-round RT-PCR of the TCR CDR3. TCRdb re-called the multiplex PCR reads with MiXCR, one entry per CDR3 protein. Among a few hundred thousand distinct CDR3 sequences listed, roughly 17% were seen once. The rearrangement uses TRBV3-1 and TRBJ2-7; tentatively, D is TRBD1 (8 bases). Material: blood. The clonotype originates from a woman aged 18 to 35 with Graves' ophthalmopathy. DNA of the CDR3: TGTGCCAGCAGCCCCCGGACAGGGAGGGTATACGAGCAGTACTTC. Translated, it gives CASSPRTGRVYEQYF.